This record looks at one T cell receptor beta chain sequence and its context. Its antigen is not known. TCRB transcripts that were expressed got sequenced, as all of the isolated RNA had been reverse transcribed. Libraries were prepared by immunoSEQ multiplex PCR; TCRdb keeps only in-frame clonotypes and omits some of them. The profile shows about 5,700 clones, about four fifths of them singletons. Germline loops: CDR1 SGHDN, CDR2 FVKESK. The J segment lost 4 bases and the V segment lost 6 bases, leaving 3 bases of the junction unmatched. This CDR3 region has 13 residues. This record belongs to a study of beta chain features in type 1 diabetes. General study results and limits: Shortening that was moderate but significant affected the TCRB CDR3s of Type 1 diabetes patients in all four CD4+ subsets.

CD4+ naive, central memory, regulatory and stem cell-like memory cells were sorted via CD45RO/CCR7/CD25/CD127/CD95/CD27. The chain recombines TRBV14 with TRBJ2-1, with 7 bases that match TRBD1. The specimen sequenced was Tregs from blood. This TCR came from a man younger than 35 in good health. The CDR3 DNA follows: TGTGCCAGCAGTCAACAGGGGTACAATGAGCAGTTCTTC. It codes for CASSQQGYNEQFF.